These 9 T cell receptor beta chains share one sample of origin, sequenced in a study of T cell repertoires in cytomegalovirus infection. TCRdb itself ran the reads through MiXCR, one entry per CDR3 protein. The table lists hundreds of thousands of distinct CDR3 sequences, 20% to 30% of them singletons. The sequenced sample was CD8+ T cells from PBMCs. The origin of the receptors is a human donor in good health (CMV status not recorded). Some clones in this sample may be carry-over from other donors' samples.

As regards this clonotype: The junction departs from the called germline gene at one end, perhaps through a read error. V is TRBV7-4 and J is TRBJ2-1; a weak D match, TRBD2 (7 bases). The CDR3 is made up of 14 amino acids. Germline V gene sequence: CDR1 SGHVT, CDR2 SQSDAQ. CDR3 sequence: CASRLAGAYIEQFF. The CDR3 nucleotides read TGTGCCAGCAGGTTGGCGGGGGCCTACATTGAGCAGTTCTTC.

In this sample, this clonotype turned up a few times. The rearrangement joins TRBV7-9 to TRBJ1-1; 11 positions match TRBD1. Unmatched junction bases numbered 6, after V lost 5 bases and J lost 4 bases. Germline loops: CDR1 SEHNR, CDR2 FQNEAQ (reference sequence). The CDR3 consists of 15 residues. The DNA for the CDR3 is TGTGCCAGCAGCGGACAGGGGGCCGTTCGCACTGAAGCTTTCTTT. Encoded protein: CASSGQGAVRTEAFF.

There are many counts of this clonotype. This chain joins TRBV7-8 and TRBJ2-3; possible D gene TRBD1, 5 bases. The CDR3 is 17 residues long. The germline CDR1 and CDR2 sequences are SGHVS and FQNEAQ. Trimming took off 3 bases at V and 0 bases at J, with 16 bases between the two ends. The CDR3, as DNA: TGTGCCAGCAGCTTTGACGACCAGACAGAAAGCACAGATACGCAGTATTTT. This sequence encodes CASSFDDQTESTDTQYF. Full variable domain (missing parts from reference TRBV7-8 and TRBJ2-3): GAGVSQSPRYKVAKRGQDVALRCDPISGHVSLFWYQQALGQGPEFLTYFQNEAQLDKSGLPSDRFFAERPEGSVSTLKIQRTQQEDSAVYLCASSFDDQTESTDTQYFGPGTRLTVL.

The gene calls are TRBV5-4 and TRBJ2-2, with a possible D match to TRBD1 (6 bases). Trimming stripped 9 bases from V and 6 bases from J, with 12 bases between. The CDR3 is 12 residues long. From germline, CDR1 is SGHNT and CDR2 YYREEE (reference sequence). The DNA of the CDR3 is TGTGCCACCCTTTCAGGGGCCGGGGAGCTGTTTTTT. Translating gives CATLSGAGELFF.

The chain joins TRBV20-1 to TRBJ1-1; D ambiguous. The CDR3 is 18 residues long. The germline V gene encodes CDR1 DFQATT and CDR2 SNEGSKA (reference sequence). The V end was cut by 3 bases, the J end by 5 bases, with 28 bases between. CDR3 in DNA: TGCAGTGCTAGGGGTTTCGAGGAGAGGTATGGGATGAGGACTGAAGCTTTCTTT. It yields the protein CSARGFEERYGMRTEAFF.

The V call is TRBV6-6, the J call TRBJ1-5; tentative D call: TRBD1 (5 bases). The CDR3 loop spans 19 amino acids. The germline V gene encodes CDR1 MNHNY and CDR2 SVGAGI (reference sequence). V was clipped by 6 bases and J by 0 bases, with 24 bases between them. CDR3: CASSSGNRARGYSNQPQHF. The DNA of the CDR3 is TGTGCCAGCAGCTCAGGGAACCGGGCGCGGGGATATAGCAATCAGCCCCAGCATTTT.

This clonotype has just a few counts. This sequence joins TRBV20-1 and TRBJ2-1, with no clear D. The CDR3 is made up of 14 amino acids. Between the trimmed V and J ends, which lost 7 bases and 0 bases, there was a span of 13 bases. CDR1 and CDR2 (germline): DFQATT, SNEGSKA (reference sequence). This chain's CDR3 is CSVRPENSYNEQFF. CDR3 in DNA: TGCAGTGTTAGGCCGGAGAACTCCTACAATGAGCAGTTCTTC.

This clonotype has ten or more counts. The gene calls are TRBV7-9 and TRBJ1-2; 8 positions match TRBD1. The V and J ends lost 5 bases and 2 bases, in that order; junction bases with no gene match: 7. This CDR3 is built from 15 residues. The germline gives CDR1 SEHNR, CDR2 FQNEAQ (reference sequence). The CDR3 protein is CASSPAGQGNYGYTF. As DNA, the CDR3 is TGTGCCAGCAGCCCCGCAGGACAGGGAAACTATGGCTACACCTTC.

The rearrangement uses TRBV7-6 and TRBJ2-5, with 9 bases aligning to TRBD1. The CDR3 sequence is 15 residues long. Unmatched junction bases numbered 8, after V lost 4 bases and J lost 5 bases. Germline-derived CDR1 and CDR2 are SGHVS and FNYEAQ. Written as DNA, the CDR3 is TGTGCCAGCAGCTACTGGACAGGGGCGCGCGAGACCCAGTACTTC. Amino acid sequence: CASSYWTGARETQYF.